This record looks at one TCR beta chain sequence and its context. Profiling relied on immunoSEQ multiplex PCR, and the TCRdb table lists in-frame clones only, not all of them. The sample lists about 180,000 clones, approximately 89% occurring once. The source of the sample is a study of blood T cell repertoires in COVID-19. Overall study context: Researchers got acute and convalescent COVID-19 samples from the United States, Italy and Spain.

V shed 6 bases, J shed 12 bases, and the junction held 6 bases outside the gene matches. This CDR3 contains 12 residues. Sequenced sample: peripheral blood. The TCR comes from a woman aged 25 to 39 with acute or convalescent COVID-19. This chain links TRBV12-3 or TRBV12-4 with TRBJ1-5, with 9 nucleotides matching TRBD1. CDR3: CASSDRDRDQHF. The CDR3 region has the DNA TGTGCCAGCAGCGACCGGGACAGGGACCAGCATTTT.